This T cell receptor (beta chain) was captured in a study of blood T cell repertoires in COVID-19. Study-level background: From T cells, B-cell-depleted T cells, or PBMCs came the material, which was cDNA or gDNA.

TCRdb's copy holds only in-frame clones and misses some; the assay was immunoSEQ multiplex PCR. The data show tens of thousands of clones, with approximately 85% seen just once and about a quarter held by the top ten. CDR3 length: 15 residues. Germline CDR1 reads MNHEY; CDR2 reads SVGAGI. Trimming took 8 bases from V and 4 from J; bases not matched to a gene: 10. This clonotype was obtained from a human donor with active COVID-19. The donor label of this sample is uncertain. The J gene is TRBJ2-1, the V gene TRBV6-5; 8 bases are a match to TRBD1. The sequenced sample was peripheral blood. The CDR3 sequence: CASGPTGERYNEQFF. DNA for the CDR3: TGTGCCAGCGGCCCGACAGGGGAAAGATACAATGAGCAGTTCTTC.